What follows describes a single TCR beta chain. This CDR3 region has 16 residues. CDR1 and CDR2 (germline): SGHTA, FQGNSA. V was pared by 3 bases and J by 0 bases, with 14 bases between. These data come from a study of OX40 agonist ivuxolimab in advanced cancers. Sequencing used immunoSEQ multiplex PCR; TCRdb keeps in-frame clones, though not all of them. The table has 20,000 or so clones, 80% to 90% seen once. Sample: CD4+ or CD8+ T cells sorted from blood, taken in a trial of the OX40 agonist ivuxolimab. The origin of this receptor is an adult with an advanced solid tumor such as melanoma, head and neck, liver or kidney cancer. The rearrangement joins TRBV7-2 to TRBJ1-1; D remains ambiguous. The CDR3 is CASSFPGVQLNTEAFF. CDR3 coding DNA: TGTGCCAGCAGCTTCCCTGGAGTACAGTTGAACACTGAAGCTTTCTTT.